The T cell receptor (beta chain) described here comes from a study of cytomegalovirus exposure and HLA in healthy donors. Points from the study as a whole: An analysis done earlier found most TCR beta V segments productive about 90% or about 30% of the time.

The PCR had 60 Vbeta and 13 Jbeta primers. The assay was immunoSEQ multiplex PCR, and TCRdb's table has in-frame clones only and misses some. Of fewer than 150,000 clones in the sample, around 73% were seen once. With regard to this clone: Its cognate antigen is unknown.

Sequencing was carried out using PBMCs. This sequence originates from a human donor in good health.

The CDR3 coding sequence is TGTGCCAGCAGTCGACAGGGGTGGAGCAATCAGCCCCAGCATTTT. Amino acids: CASSRQGWSNQPQHF. The rearrangement joins TRBV28 to TRBJ1-5, with 8 bases that match TRBD1. Germline values: CDR1 MDHEN, CDR2 SYDVKM. The J segment lost 1 base and the V segment lost 5 bases, leaving 4 bases of the junction unmatched. The CDR3 has 15 residues.